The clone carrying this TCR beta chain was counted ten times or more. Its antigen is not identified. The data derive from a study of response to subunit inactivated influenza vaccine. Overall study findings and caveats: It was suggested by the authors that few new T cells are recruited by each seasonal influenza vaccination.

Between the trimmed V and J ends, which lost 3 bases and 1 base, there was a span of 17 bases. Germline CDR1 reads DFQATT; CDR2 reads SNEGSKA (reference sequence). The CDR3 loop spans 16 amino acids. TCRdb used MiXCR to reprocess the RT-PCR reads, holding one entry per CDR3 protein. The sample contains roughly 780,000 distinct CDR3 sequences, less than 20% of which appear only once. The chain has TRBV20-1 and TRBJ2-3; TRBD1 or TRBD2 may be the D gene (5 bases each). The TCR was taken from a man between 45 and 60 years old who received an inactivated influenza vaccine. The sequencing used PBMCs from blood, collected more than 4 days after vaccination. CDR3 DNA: TGCAGTGCTAGGCCCTCCCGGGACCTGGGCACAGATACGCAGTATTTT. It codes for CSARPSRDLGTDTQYF.